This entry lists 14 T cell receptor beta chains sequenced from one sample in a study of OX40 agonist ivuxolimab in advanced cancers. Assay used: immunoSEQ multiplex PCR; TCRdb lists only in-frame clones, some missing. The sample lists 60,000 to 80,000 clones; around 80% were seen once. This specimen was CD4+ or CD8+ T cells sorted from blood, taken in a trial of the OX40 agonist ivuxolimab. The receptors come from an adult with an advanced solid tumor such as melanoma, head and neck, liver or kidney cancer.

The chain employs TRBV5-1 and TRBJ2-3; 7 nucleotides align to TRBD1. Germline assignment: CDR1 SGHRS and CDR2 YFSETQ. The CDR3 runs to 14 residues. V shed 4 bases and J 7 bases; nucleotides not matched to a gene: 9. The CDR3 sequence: CASSPTRDSYTQYF. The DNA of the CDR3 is TGCGCCAGCAGCCCAACCCGGGACAGCTATACGCAGTATTTT.

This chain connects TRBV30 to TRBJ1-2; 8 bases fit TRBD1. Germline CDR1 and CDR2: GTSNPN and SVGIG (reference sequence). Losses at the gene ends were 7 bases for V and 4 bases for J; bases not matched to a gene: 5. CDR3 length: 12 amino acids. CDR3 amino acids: CAFGQGSYGYTF. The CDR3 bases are TGTGCCTTTGGACAGGGATCCTATGGCTACACCTTC.

The CDR3 DNA is TGTGCCAGCTGGGGGACTAGCGGAGAGACCCAGTACTTC. This sequence encodes CASWGTSGETQYF. This sequence joins TRBV2 and TRBJ2-5; TRBD2 aligns across 11 bases. From germline, CDR1 is SNHLY and CDR2 FYNNEI. This CDR3 comprises 13 residues. With V trimmed by 8 bases and J by 4 bases, 3 bases remained unmatched.

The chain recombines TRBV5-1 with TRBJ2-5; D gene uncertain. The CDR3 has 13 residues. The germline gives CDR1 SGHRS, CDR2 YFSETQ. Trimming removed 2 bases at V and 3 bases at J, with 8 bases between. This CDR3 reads CASSLSQKETQYF. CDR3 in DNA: TGCGCCAGCAGCTTAAGTCAAAAAGAGACCCAGTACTTC.

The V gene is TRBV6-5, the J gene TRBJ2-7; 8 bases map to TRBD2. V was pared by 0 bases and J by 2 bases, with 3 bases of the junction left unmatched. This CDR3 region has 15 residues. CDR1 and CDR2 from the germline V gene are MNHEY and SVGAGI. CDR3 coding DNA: TGTGCCAGCAGTTACTCCGGGGGGGGAACCTACGAGCAGTACTTC. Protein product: CASSYSGGGTYEQYF.

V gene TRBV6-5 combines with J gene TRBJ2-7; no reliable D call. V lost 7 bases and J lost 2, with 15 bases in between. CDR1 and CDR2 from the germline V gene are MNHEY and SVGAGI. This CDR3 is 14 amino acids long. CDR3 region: CASNPLTGPYEQYF. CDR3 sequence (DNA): TGTGCCAGCAACCCCTTGACGGGCCCCTACGAGCAGTACTTC.

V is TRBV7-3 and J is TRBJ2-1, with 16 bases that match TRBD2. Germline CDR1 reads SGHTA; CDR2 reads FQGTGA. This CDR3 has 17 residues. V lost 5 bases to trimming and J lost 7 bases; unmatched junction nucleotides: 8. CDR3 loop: CASSQSGLAGGLNEQFF. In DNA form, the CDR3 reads TGTGCCAGCAGCCAATCGGGACTAGCGGGGGGGCTGAATGAGCAGTTCTTC.

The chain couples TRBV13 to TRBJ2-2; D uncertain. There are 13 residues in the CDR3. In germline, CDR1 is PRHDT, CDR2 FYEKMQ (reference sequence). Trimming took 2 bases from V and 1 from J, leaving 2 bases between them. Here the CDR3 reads CASSLLNTGELFF. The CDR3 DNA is TGTGCCAGCAGCTTATTGAACACCGGGGAGCTGTTTTTT.

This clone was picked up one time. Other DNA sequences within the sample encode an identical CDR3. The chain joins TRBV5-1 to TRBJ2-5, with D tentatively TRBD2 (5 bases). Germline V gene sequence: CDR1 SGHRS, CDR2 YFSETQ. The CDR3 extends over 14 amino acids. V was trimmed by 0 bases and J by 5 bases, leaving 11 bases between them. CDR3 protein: CASSLGRAGETQYF. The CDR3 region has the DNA TGCGCCAGCAGCTTGGGGCGGGCTGGGGAGACCCAGTACTTC.

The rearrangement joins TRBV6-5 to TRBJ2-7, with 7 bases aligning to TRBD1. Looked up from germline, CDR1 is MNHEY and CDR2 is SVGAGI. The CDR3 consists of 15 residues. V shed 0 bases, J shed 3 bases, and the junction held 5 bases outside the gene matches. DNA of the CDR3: TGTGCCAGCAGTTACTCGGCAGGGGGTATCTACGAGCAGTACTTC. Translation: CASSYSAGGIYEQYF.

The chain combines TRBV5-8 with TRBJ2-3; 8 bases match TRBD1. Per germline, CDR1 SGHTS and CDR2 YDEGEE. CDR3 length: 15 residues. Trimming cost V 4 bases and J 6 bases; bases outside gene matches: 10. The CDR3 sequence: CASSPGQGWRDTQYF. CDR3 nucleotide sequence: TGTGCCAGCAGCCCCGGACAGGGATGGAGGGATACGCAGTATTTT.

The CDR3 nucleotides are TGTGCCAGCAGCCAGATAGACGAGGGTTATGGCTACACCTTC. As protein: CASSQIDEGYGYTF. The rearrangement links TRBV5-5 to TRBJ1-2; D remains unclear. Germline V lookup: CDR1 SGHKS, CDR2 YYEKEE (reference sequence). CDR3 length: 14 amino acids. Deletions cut 4 bases from V and 5 bases from J, with 15 bases between. Drawing the rest from reference TRBV5-5 and TRBJ1-2, the complete variable domain is DAGVTQSPTHLIKTRGQQVTLRCSPISGHKSVSWYQQVLGQGPQFIFQYYEKEERGRGNFPDRFSARQFPNYSSELNVNALLLGDSALYLCASSQIDEGYGYTFGSGTRLTVV.

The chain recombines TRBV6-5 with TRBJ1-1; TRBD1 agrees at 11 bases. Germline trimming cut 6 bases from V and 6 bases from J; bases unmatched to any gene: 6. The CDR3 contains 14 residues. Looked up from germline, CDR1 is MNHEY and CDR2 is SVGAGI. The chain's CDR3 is CASSRDRGSPEAFF. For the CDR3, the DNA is TGTGCCAGCAGCAGGGACAGGGGGTCCCCTGAAGCTTTCTTT.

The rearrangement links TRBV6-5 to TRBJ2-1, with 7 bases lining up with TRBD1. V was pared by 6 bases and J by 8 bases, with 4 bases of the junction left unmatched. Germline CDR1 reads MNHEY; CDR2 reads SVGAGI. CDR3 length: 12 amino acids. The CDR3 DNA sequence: TGTGCCAGCAGGCCGCAGGGGGATGAGCAGTTCTTC. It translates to CASRPQGDEQFF.